This T cell receptor (beta chain) stems from a study of cytotoxic CD8 clonotypes in ibrutinib-treated CLL. Study as a whole: Sequencing produced an average of around 260,000 productive templates and 85,000 to 95,000 productive rearrangements per sample.

The germline gives CDR1 LGHNA, CDR2 YSLEER. V dropped 1 base and J dropped 6; count of bases not matched to a gene: 17. This CDR3 contains 19 residues. Deep sequencing aimed at 1 in 200,000 to 1 in 1 million T cells' resolution. The repertoire was sequenced with immunoSEQ multiplex PCR; TCRdb's copy has only in-frame clones and lacks some. The profile covers around 310,000 clones, with just under 80% appearing a single time and 5.5% to 8% taken by the ten largest. The TCR sequence derives from a human donor with chronic lymphocytic leukemia. The chain recombines TRBV4-3 with TRBJ2-1, with 8 bases lining up with TRBD2. The specimen was PBMCs, collected before ibrutinib treatment. The DNA for the CDR3 is TGCGCCAGCAGCCAAGCGGGCCTCGTTAGCGGGATTTTGTTCAATGAGCAGTTCTTC. Amino acid sequence: CASSQAGLVSGILFNEQFF.